The next 2 T cell receptor beta chains were all read from a single sample in a study of blood T cell repertoires in COVID-19. The repertoire was sequenced with immunoSEQ multiplex PCR; TCRdb's copy has only in-frame clones and lacks some. This table holds tens of thousands of clones, around 90% found once. The sample consisted of peripheral blood. These receptors originate from a man aged 40-49 years with COVID-19, enrolled during active disease.

Of note for this clone: A read error may produce the germline difference seen at one junction end. The chain joins TRBV24-1 to TRBJ1-5; TRBD1 might be the D (6 bases). Germline CDR1 is KGHDR and CDR2 is SFDVKD. This CDR3 is built from 15 residues. CDR3 in amino acids: CATSDLQKGHRPRRF. DNA for the CDR3: TGTGCCACCAGTGATTTGCAGAAGGGACACCGCCCGCGGCGTTTT.

The V and J genes are TRBV12-3 or TRBV12-4 and TRBJ1-2; D is uncertain. V shed 1 base and J shed 8 bases, with 11 bases lying between them. This CDR3 contains 13 residues. CDR3 loop: CASSLDSTRGYTF. The CDR3, as DNA: TGTGCCAGCAGTTTAGACTCGACTAGGGGCTACACCTTC.